This paragraph covers one T cell receptor (beta chain) sequence. The repertoire was sequenced with immunoSEQ multiplex PCR; TCRdb's copy has only in-frame clones and lacks some. The sample gives around 220,000 clones, 90% of which show up once; approximately 16% is in the top ten. Per the germline V gene, CDR1 is SGHNT and CDR2 is YYREEE (reference sequence). The CDR3 sequence is 14 residues long. The junction had 7 bases not matched to a gene; V was cut back by 4 bases and J by 6 bases. This sample was included in a study of blood T cell repertoires in COVID-19. The wider study: PBMCs, B-cell-depleted T cells, or T cells were the source of the cDNA or gDNA that made up the material.

Ages ranged from roughly 18 to 100 years, with residence in under 25 US areas. Which cohort a participant joined came from the clinical history participants gave. A case of COVID-19 had been met by exposed participants within 2 weeks before study entry. The V and J genes are TRBV5-4 and TRBJ1-2; 9 nucleotides match TRBD1. Sequencing was performed on PBMCs or T cells enriched from blood (not recorded which). The receptor comes from a man aged 30-40 years who had been exposed to COVID-19. This CDR3 reads CASSAGQGSHGYTF. CDR3 in DNA: TGTGCCAGCAGCGCCGGACAGGGGTCTCATGGCTACACCTTC.